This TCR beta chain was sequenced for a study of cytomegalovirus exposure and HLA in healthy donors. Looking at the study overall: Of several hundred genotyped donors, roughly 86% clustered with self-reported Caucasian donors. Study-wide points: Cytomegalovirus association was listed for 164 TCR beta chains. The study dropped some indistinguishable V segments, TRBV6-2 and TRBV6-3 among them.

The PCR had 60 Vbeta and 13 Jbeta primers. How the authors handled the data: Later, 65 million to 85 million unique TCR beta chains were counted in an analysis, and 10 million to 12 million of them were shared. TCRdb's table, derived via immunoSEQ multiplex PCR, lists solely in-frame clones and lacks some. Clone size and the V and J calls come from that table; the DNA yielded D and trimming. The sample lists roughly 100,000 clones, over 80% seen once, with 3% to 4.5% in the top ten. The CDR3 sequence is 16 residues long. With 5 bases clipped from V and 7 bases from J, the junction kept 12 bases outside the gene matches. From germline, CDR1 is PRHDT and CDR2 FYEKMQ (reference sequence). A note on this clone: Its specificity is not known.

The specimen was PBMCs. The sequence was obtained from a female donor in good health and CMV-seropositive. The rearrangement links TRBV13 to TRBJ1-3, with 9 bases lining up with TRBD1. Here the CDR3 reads CASSVLPGTGRNTIYF. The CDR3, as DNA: TGTGCCAGCAGCGTCCTACCCGGGACAGGGAGGAACACCATATATTTT.